This entry describes one T cell receptor (beta chain). This sample stems from a study of blood T cell repertoires in COVID-19. After removal of 4 bases from V and 7 bases from J, the junction contained 9 bases not matched to a gene. This CDR3 has 14 amino acids. CDR1 SQVTM and CDR2 ANQGSEA come from the germline V gene. The repertoire was sequenced with immunoSEQ multiplex PCR; TCRdb's copy has only in-frame clones and lacks some. The table shows roughly 80,000 clones, with roughly 90% occurring only once. The J gene is TRBJ1-1, the V gene TRBV29-1; 10 nucleotides match TRBD1. What was sequenced was peripheral blood. This clonotype was sampled from a woman of 80 years or more with acute or convalescent COVID-19. The CDR3 DNA reads as TGCAGCGTTGCCGGGGGACAGGGGTTTGGTGAAGCTTTCTTT. Protein product: CSVAGGQGFGEAFF.